This record looks at one TCR beta chain sequence and its context. Produced via immunoSEQ multiplex PCR; TCRdb's table is partial and in-frame only. Of 90,000 to 100,000 clones listed, approximately 88% were seen once; the top ten hold under 5.5%. Seattle's enrolled individuals joined amid active infection and were then monitored longitudinally. These data come from a study of blood T cell repertoires in COVID-19. Overall study: The study drew acute and convalescent COVID-19 samples from the United States, Italy and Spain. PBMCs, B-cell-depleted T cells, or T cells were the source of the cDNA or gDNA that made up the material.

This CDR3 is 14 amino acids long. The V gene lost 3 bases and the J gene lost 2 bases, with 11 bases spanning the gap. Germline V lookup: CDR1 ENHRY, CDR2 SYGVKD. The rearrangement links TRBV10-3 to TRBJ2-7, with D possibly being TRBD2 (5 bases). Sequencing was carried out using peripheral blood. The clonotype comes from a man in his sixties with COVID-19, enrolled during active disease. CDR3 coding DNA: TGTGCCATCAGTGATCCCGGGGATCCCTACGAGCAGTACTTC. Translated, it gives CAISDPGDPYEQYF.